This T cell receptor (beta chain) was observed in a study of T cell responses to AZD1222 COVID-19 vaccine. Details on this clone: The antigen is unknown.

TCRdb keeps only in-frame clones here, not all; method: immunoSEQ multiplex PCR. The data contain about 140,000 clones, more than 70% of them singletons. CDR1 MNHEY and CDR2 SMNVEV come from the germline V gene (reference sequence). This CDR3 has 15 amino acids. Trimming left V 3 bases short and J 8 bases short, with 14 bases between. General study results and limits: White British people made up most donors, females outnumbered males, and clonal diversity was possibly underestimated.

The chain carries TRBV27 and TRBJ1-6; D is undetermined. Material: peripheral blood, obtained on day 0 of AZD1222 vaccination. The source is an adult in good health. The CDR3 DNA reads as TGTGCCAGCAGTTTTTGGTCGTCTGTCCATTCACCCCTCCACTTT. It specifies CASSFWSSVHSPLHF.